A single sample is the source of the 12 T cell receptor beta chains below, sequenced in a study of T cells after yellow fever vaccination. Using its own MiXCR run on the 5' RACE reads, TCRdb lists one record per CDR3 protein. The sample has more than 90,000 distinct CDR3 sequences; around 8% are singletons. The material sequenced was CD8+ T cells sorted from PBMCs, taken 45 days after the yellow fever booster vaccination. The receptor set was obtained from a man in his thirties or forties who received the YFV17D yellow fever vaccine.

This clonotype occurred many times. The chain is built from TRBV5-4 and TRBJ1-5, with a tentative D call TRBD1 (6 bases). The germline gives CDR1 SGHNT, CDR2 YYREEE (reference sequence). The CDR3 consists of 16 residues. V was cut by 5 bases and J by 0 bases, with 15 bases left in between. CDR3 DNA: TGTGCCAGCAGGGGCGGCATAGGGGGTAGCAATCAGCCCCAGCATTTT. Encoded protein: CASRGGIGGSNQPQHF.

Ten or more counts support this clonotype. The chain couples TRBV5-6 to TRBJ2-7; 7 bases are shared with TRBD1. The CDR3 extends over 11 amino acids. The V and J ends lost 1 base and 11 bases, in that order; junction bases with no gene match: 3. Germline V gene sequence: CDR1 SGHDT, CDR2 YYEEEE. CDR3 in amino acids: CASSLQGVEYF. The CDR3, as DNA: TGTGCCAGCAGCTTGCAGGGGGTGGAGTACTTC.

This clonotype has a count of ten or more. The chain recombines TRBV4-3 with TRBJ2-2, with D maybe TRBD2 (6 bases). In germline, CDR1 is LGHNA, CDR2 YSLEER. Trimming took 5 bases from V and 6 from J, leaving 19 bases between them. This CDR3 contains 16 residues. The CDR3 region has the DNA TGCGCCAGCAGCACCCCCCGGGGCGCGGGACCCGGGGAGCTGTTTTTT. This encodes CASSTPRGAGPGELFF.

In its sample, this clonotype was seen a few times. The CDR3 DNA follows: TGCGCCAGCAGCCAAGATGTTGCCATCTATGGCTACACCTTC. Protein: CASSQDVAIYGYTF. The J gene is TRBJ1-2, the V gene TRBV4-3; unclear D gene. The CDR3 contains 14 residues. Germline V gene sequence: CDR1 LGHNA, CDR2 YSLEER. V shed 0 bases and J shed 4 bases, with 9 bases lying between them.

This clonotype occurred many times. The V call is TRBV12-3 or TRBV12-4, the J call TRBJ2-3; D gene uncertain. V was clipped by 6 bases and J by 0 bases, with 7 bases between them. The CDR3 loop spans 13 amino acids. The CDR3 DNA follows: TGTGCCAGCAGCTTGGGCAGCACAGATACGCAGTATTTT. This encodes CASSLGSTDTQYF.

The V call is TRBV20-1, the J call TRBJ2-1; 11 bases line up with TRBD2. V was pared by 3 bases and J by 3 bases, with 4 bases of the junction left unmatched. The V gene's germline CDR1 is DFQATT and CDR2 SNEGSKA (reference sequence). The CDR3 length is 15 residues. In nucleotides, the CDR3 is TGCAGTGCTAGGGCGGGACTAGCGGACTACAATGAGCAGTTCTTC. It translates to CSARAGLADYNEQFF.

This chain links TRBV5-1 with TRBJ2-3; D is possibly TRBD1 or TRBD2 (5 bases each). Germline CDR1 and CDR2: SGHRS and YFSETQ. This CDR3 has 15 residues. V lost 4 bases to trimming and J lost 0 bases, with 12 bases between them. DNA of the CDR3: TGCGCCAGCAGCAATTTCCGGGACAGCACAGATACGCAGTATTTT. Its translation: CASSNFRDSTDTQYF. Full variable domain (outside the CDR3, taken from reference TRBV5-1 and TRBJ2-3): KAGVTQTPRYLIKTRGQQVTLSCSPISGHRSVSWYQQTPGQGLQFLFEYFSETQRNKGNFPGRFSGRQFSNSRSEMNVSTLELGDSALYLCASSNFRDSTDTQYFGPGTRLTVL.

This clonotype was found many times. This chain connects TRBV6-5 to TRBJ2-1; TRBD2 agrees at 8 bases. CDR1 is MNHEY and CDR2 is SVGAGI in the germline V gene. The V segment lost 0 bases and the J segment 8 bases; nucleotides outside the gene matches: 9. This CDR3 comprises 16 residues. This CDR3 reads CASSYSMGLGGDEQFF. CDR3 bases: TGTGCCAGCAGTTACTCGATGGGACTAGGAGGTGATGAGCAGTTCTTC.

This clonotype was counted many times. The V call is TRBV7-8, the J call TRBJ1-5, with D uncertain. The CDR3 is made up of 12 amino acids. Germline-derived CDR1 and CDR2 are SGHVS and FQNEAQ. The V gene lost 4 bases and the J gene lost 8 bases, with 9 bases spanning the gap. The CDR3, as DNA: TGTGCCAGCAGCTCCGAGGTTGAGCCCCAGCATTTT. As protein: CASSSEVEPQHF.

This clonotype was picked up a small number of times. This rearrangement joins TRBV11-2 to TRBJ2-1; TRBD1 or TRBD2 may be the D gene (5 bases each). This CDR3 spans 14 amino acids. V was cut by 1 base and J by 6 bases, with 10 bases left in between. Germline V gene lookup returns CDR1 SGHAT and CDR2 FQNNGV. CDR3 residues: CASSLAGTGNEQFF. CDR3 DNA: TGTGCCAGCAGCTTAGCCGGGACGGGCAATGAGCAGTTCTTC.

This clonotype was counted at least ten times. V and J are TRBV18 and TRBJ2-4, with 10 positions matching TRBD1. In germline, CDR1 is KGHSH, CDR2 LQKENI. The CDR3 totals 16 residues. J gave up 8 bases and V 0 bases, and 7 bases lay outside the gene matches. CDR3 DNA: TGTGCCAGCTCACCACCGGGGACAGGGGTAGGAGACATTCAGTACTTC. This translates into CASSPPGTGVGDIQYF.

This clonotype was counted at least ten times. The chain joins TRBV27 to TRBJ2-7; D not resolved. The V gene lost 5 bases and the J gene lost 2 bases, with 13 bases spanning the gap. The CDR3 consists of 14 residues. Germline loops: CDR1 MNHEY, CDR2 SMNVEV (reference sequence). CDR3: CASSASAAPYEQYF. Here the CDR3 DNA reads TGTGCCAGCAGTGCATCAGCCGCTCCCTACGAGCAGTACTTC.